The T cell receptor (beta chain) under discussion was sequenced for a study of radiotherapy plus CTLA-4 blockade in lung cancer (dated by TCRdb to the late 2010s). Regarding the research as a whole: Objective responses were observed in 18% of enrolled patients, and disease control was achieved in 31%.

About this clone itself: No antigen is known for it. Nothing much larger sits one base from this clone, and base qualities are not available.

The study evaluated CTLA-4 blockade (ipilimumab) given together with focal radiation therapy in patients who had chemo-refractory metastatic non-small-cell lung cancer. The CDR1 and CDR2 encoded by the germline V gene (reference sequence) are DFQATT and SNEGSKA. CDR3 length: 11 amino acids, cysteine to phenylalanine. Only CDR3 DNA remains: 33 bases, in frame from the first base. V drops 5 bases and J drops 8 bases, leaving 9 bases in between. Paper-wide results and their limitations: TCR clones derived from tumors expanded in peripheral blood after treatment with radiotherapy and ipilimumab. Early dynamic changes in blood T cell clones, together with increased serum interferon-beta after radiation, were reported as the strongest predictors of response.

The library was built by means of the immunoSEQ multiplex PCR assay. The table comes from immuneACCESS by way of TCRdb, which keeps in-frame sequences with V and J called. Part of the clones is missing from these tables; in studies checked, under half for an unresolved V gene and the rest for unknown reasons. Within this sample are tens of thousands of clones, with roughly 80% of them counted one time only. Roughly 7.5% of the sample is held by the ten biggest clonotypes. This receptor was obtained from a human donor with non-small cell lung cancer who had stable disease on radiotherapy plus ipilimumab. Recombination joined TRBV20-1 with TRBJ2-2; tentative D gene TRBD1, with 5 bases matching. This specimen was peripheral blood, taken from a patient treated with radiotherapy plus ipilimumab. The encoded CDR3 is CSARRGGELFF. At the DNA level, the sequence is TGCAGTGCTCGAAGGGGAGGGGAGCTGTTTTTT.